This TCR beta chain was sequenced for a study of blood T cells in healthy people across ages. Combining a sample-barcoded 5' primer with a J-beta primer mix, a second PCR ran for about 6 to 11 cycles. TCRdb processed the 5' RACE reads anew with MiXCR; each CDR3 protein has one entry. The repertoire holds 540,000 or so distinct CDR3 sequences, with 27% as singletons. V lost 4 bases, J lost 6 bases, and 9 bases lay in between. CDR3 length: 13 amino acids. In germline, CDR1 is MNHNS, CDR2 SASEGT. Input material: blood. This chain joins TRBV6-1 and TRBJ2-2; no clear D. The receptor was derived from an older woman in good health. CDR3 residues: CASSVETSGELFF. The CDR3 DNA reads as TGTGCCAGCAGTGTGGAGACCTCCGGGGAGCTGTTTTTT.